This T cell receptor (beta chain) emerged from a study of metastatic and nonmetastatic thyroid tumors. As for the study in general: From malignant and benign thyroid patients, repertoires in blood and in tumor or nodule tissue were compared.

Whole-study findings and limits: Significantly higher TCR beta diversity was reportedly seen in malignant thyroid tumors than benign nodules, in blood and tumor.

Each patient came to thyroid surgery without any prior treatment (of any kind). Germline V gene sequence: CDR1 GTSNPN, CDR2 SVGIG (reference sequence). This CDR3 has 17 amino acids. Trimming left V 1 base short and J 7 bases short, with 24 bases between. Per the original data handling: CDR3 was compared across clinicopathological groups, and the resulting differences were used to build a distant-metastasis classifier for papillary thyroid cancer. MiXCR reprocessed the PCR reads for TCRdb. TCRdb, not the original authors, processed these V and J calls. The data hold 25,000 to 30,000 clones, with roughly 15% observed a single time. As regards this clone: What it recognizes is unknown.

The gene calls are TRBV30 and TRBJ2-3; possibly TRBD2 for D (6 bases). The sample comprised blood. The clonotype originates from a male donor with papillary thyroid cancer or a benign thyroid nodule (not recorded which). Some clones in this sample may be carry-over from other donors' samples. DNA of the CDR3: TGTGCCTGGAGTGCATCCCAGGGTGTTATCCGGGGGTATACGCAGTATTTT. It translates to CAWSASQGVIRGYTQYF.